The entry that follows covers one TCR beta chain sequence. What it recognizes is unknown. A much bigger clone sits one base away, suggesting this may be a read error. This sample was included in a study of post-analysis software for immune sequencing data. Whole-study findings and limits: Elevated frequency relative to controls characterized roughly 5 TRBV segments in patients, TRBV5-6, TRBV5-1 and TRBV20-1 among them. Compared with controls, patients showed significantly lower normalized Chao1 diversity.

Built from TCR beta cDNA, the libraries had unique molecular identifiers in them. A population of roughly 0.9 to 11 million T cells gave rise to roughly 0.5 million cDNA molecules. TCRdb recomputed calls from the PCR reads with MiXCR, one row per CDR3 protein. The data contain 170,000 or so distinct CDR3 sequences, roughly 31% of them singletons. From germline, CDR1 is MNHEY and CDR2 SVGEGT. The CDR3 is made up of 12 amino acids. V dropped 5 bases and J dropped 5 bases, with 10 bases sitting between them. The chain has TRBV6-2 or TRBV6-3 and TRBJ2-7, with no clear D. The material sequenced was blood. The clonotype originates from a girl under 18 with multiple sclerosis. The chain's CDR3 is CASSDISHEQYF. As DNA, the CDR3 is TGTGCCAGCAGTGACATATCCCACGAGCAGTACTTC.